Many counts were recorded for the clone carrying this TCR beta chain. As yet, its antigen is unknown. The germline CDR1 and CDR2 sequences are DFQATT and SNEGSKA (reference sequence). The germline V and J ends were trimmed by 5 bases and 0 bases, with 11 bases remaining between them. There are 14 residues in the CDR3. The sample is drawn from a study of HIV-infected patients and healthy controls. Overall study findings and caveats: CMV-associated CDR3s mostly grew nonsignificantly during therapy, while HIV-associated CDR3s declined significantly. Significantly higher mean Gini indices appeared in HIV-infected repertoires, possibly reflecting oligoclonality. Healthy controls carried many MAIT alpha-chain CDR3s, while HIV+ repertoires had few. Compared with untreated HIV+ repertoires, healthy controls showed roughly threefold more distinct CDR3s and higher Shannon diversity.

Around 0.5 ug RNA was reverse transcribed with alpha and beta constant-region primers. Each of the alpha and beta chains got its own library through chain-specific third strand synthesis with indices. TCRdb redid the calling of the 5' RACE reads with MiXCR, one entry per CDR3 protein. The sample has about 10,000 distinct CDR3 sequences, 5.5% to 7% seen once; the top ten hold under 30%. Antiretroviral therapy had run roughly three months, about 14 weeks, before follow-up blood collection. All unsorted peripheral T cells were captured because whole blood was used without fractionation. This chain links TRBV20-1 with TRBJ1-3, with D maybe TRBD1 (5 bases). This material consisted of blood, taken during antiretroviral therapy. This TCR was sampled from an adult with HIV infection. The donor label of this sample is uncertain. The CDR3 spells CSAWDFNSGNTIYF. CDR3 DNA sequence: TGCAGTGCTTGGGACTTCAACTCTGGAAACACCATATATTTT.